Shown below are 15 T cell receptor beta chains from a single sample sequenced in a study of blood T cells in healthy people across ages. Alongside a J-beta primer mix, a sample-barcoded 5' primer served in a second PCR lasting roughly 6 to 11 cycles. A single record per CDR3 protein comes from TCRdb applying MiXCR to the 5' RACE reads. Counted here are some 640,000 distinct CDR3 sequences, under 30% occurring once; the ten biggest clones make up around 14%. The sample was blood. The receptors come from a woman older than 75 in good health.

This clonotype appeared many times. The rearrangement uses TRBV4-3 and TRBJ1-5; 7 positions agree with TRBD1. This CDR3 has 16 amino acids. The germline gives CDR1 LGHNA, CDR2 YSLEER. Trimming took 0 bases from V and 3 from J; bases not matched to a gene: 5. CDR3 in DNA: TGCGCCAGCAGCCAAGACCCAGGGGGGATCAATCAGCCCCAGCATTTT. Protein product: CASSQDPGGINQPQHF.

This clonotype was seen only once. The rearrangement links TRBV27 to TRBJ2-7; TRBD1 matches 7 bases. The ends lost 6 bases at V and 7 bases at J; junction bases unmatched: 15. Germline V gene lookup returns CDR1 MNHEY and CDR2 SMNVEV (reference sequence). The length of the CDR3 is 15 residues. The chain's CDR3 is CASSSPGQPYNEQYF. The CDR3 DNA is TGTGCCAGCAGCTCTCCGGGACAGCCTTACAATGAGCAGTACTTC.

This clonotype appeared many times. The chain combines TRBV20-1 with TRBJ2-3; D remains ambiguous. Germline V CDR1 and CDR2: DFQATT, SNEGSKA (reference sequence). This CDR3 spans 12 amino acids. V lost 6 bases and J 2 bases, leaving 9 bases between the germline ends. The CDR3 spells CSAGPYTDTQYF. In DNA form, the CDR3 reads TGCAGTGCCGGACCATACACAGATACGCAGTATTTT.

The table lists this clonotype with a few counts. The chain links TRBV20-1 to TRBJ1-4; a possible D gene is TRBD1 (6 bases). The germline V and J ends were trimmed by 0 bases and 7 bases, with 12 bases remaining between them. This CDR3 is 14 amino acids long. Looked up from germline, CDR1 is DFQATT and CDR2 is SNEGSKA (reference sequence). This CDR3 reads CSARDRGIGEKLFF. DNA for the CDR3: TGCAGTGCTAGAGATAGGGGGATCGGTGAAAAACTGTTTTTT.

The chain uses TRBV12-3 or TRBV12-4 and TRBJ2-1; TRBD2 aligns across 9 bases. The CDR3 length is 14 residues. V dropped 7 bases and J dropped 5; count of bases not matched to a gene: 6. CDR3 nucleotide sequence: TGTGCCAGCAATATAGCGGGAGAGCACAATGAGCAGTTCTTC. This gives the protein CASNIAGEHNEQFF.

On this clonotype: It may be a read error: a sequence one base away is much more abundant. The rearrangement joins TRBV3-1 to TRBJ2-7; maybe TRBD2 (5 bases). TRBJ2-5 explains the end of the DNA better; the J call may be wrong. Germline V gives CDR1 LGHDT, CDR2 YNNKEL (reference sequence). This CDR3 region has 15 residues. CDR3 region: CTSSQISSQRETQYF. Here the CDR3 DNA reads TGTACCAGCAGCCAAATTAGCTCCCAGCGGGAGACCCAGTACTTC.

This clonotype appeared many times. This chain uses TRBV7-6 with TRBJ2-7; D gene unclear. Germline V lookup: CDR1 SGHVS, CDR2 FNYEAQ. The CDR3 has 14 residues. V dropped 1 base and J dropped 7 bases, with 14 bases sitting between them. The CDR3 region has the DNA TGTGCCAGCAGCTTAGGCCGGAGTTTCACTGAGCAGTACTTC. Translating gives CASSLGRSFTEQYF.

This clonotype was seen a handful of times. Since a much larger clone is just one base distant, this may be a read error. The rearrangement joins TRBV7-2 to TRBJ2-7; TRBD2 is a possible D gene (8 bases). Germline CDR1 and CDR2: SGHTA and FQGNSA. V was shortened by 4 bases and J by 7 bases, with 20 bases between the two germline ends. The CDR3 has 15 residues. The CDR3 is CASSSGGTVYNEQYF. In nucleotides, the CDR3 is TGTGCCAGCAGCTCGGGAGGGACAGTATACAATGAGCAGTACTTC.

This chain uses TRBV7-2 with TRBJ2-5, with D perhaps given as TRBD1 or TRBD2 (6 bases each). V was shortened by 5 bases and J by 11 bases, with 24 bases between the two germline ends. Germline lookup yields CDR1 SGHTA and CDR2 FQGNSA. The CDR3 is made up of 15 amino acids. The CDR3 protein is CASSPGWGAGNEQYF. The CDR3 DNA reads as TGTGCCAGCAGCCCCGGGTGGGGGGCAGGCAATGAGCAGTACTTC. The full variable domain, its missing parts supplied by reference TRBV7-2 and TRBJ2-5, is GAGVSQSPSNKVTEKGKDVELRCDPISGHTALYWYRQSLGQGLEFLIYFQGNSAPDKSGLPSDRFSAERTGGSVSTLTIQRTQQEDSAVYLCASSPGWGAGNEQYFGPGTRLLVL.

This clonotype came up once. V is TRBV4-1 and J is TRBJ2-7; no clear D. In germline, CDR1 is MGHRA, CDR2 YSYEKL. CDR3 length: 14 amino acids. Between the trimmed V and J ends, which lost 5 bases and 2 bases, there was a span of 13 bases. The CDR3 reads CASSVEWDAYEQYF. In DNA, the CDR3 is TGCGCCAGCAGCGTAGAGTGGGATGCCTACGAGCAGTACTTC.

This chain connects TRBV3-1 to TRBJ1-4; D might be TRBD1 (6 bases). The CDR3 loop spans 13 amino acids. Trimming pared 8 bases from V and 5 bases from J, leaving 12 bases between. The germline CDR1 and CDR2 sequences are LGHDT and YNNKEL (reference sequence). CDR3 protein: CASSDRANEKLFF. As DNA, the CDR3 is TGTGCCAGCTCGGACAGAGCAAATGAAAAACTGTTTTTT. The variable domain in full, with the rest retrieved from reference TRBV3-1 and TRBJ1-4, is DTAVSQTPKYLVTQMGNDKSIKCEQNLGHDTMYWYKQDSKKFLKIMFSYNNKELIINETVPNRFSPKSPDKAHLNLHINSLELGDSAVYFCASSDRANEKLFFGSGTQLSVL.

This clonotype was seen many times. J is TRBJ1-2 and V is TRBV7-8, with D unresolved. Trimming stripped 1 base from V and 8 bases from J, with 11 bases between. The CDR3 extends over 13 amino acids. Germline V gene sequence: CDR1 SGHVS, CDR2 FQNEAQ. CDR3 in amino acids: CASSLGALWGYTF. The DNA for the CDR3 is TGTGCCAGCAGCTTAGGCGCCCTCTGGGGCTACACCTTC.

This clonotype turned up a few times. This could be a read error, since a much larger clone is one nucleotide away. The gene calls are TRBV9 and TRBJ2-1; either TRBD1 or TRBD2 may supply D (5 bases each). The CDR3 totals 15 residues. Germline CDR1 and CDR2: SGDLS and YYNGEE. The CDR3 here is CASSAEGQGYSEQFF. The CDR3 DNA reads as TGTGCCAGCAGCGCCGAGGGGCAGGGATACAGTGAGCAGTTCTTC. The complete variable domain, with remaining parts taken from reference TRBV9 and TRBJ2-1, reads DSGVTQTPKHLITATGQRVTLRCSPRSGDLSVYWYQQSLDQGLQFLIQYYNGEERAKGNILERFSAQQFPDLHSELNLSSLELGDSALYFCASSAEGQGYSEQFFGPGTRLTVL.

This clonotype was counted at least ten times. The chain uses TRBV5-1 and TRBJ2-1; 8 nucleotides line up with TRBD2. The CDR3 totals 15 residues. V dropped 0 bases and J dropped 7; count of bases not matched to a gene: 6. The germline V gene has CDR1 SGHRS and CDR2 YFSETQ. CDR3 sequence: CASSLAGGDWNEQFF. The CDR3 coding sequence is TGCGCCAGCAGCTTGGCCGGGGGGGATTGGAATGAGCAGTTCTTC.

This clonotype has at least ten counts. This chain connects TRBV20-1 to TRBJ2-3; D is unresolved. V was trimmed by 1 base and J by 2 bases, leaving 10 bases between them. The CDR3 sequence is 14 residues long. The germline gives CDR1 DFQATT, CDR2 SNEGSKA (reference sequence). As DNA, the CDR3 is TGCAGTGCTAGAGTGATCCCCGCCACAGATACGCAGTATTTT. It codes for CSARVIPATDTQYF.